This entry lists 23 T cell receptor beta chains sequenced from one sample in a study of cytomegalovirus exposure and HLA in healthy donors. The PCR made use of 60 Vbeta and 13 Jbeta primers. The data were produced by immunoSEQ multiplex PCR, yet TCRdb's version contains in-frame clones alone and is incomplete. The sample contains around 280,000 clones, approximately 90% of which appear only once. Sequenced sample: PBMCs. All receptors derive from a young woman in good health and CMV-seronegative.

J is TRBJ2-3 and V is TRBV10-3; D possibly corresponds to TRBD2 (5 bases). V was shortened by 2 bases and J by 2 bases, with 17 bases between the two germline ends. The germline CDR1 and CDR2 sequences are ENHRY and SYGVKD. The CDR3 is 17 amino acids. The CDR3 nucleotides are TGTGCCATCAGTGAGGCGGAGGTCAGAGCCAACACAGATACGCAGTATTTT. This sequence encodes CAISEAEVRANTDTQYF.

The genes are TRBV5-4 and TRBJ1-1; 8 bases agree with TRBD1. This CDR3 region has 14 residues. Germline CDR1 and CDR2: SGHNT and YYREEE (reference sequence). V was pared by 4 bases and J by 1 base, with 3 bases of the junction left unmatched. The CDR3 sequence: CASSADRANTEAFF. In nucleotides, the CDR3 is TGTGCCAGCAGCGCGGACAGGGCGAACACTGAAGCTTTCTTT.

The genes are TRBV11-2 and TRBJ2-5, with 8 positions matching TRBD2. Germline trimming cut 5 bases from V and 0 bases from J; bases unmatched to any gene: 8. Germline V gene sequence: CDR1 SGHAT, CDR2 FQNNGV. CDR3 length equals 16 residues. For the CDR3, the DNA is TGTGCCAGCAGCCCCCCGGGGGGGCGGTACCAAGAGACCCAGTACTTC. This encodes CASSPPGGRYQETQYF. The full variable domain, completed using reference TRBV11-2 and TRBJ2-5, is EAGVAQSPRYKIIEKRQSVAFWCNPISGHATLYWYQQILGQGPKLLIQFQNNGVVDDSQLPKDRFSAERLKGVDSTLKIQPAKLEDSAVYLCASSPPGGRYQETQYFGPGTRLLVL.

V is TRBV9 and J is TRBJ2-5, with 7 bases matching TRBD2. The last part of the DNA fits TRBJ2-7 better; the J call may be wrong. CDR3 size: 15 residues. Germline assignment: CDR1 SGDLS and CDR2 YYNGEE. The CDR3 sequence: CASSPWEGSLYEQYF. Here the CDR3 DNA reads TGTGCCAGCAGCCCCTGGGAGGGTTCCTTGTACGAGCAGTACTTC.

The genes are TRBV5-1 and TRBJ2-1; TRBD2 might be the D (7 bases). The CDR3 is made up of 16 amino acids. V gave up 4 bases and J gave up 5 bases, with 19 bases separating them. Germline assignment: CDR1 SGHRS and CDR2 YFSETQ. CDR3 nucleotide sequence: TGCGCCAGCAGCCCTCCCTCGCGGGGGCTTCACAATGAGCAGTTCTTC. This gives the protein CASSPPSRGLHNEQFF.

The chain joins TRBV13 to TRBJ2-3; D is ambiguous. CDR1 PRHDT and CDR2 FYEKMQ come from the germline V gene (reference sequence). There are 14 residues in the CDR3. The V gene lost 4 bases and the J gene lost 6 bases, with 14 bases spanning the gap. Here the CDR3 reads CASSSPPQSDTQYF. The DNA for the CDR3 is TGTGCCAGCAGCTCCCCCCCGCAGTCGGATACGCAGTATTTT.

The genes are TRBV9 and TRBJ1-6, with 7 positions matching TRBD1. Germline-derived CDR1 and CDR2 are SGDLS and YYNGEE. The CDR3 covers 13 residues. V lost 4 bases, J lost 7 bases, and 2 bases stayed unmatched. The CDR3 is CASSLQGNSPLHF. The CDR3 DNA is TGTGCCAGCAGCCTACAGGGGAATTCACCCCTCCACTTT.

This sequence joins TRBV2 and TRBJ2-3; D is ambiguous. The germline V gene has CDR1 SNHLY and CDR2 FYNNEI. CDR3 length equals 13 residues. Trimming pared 8 bases from V and 4 bases from J, leaving 13 bases between. In DNA form, the CDR3 reads TGTGCCAGCGTCCGGGTTCACGCAGATACGCAGTATTTT. It translates to CASVRVHADTQYF. The full variable domain, with the rest looked up from reference TRBV2 and TRBJ2-3, is EPEVTQTPSHQVTQMGQEVILRCVPISNHLYFYWYRQILGQKVEFLVSFYNNEISEKSEIFDDQFSVERPDGSNFTLKIRSTKLEDSAMYFCASVRVHADTQYFGPGTRLTVL.

This chain connects TRBV6-6 to TRBJ1-2, with 7 bases matching TRBD1. Germline V lookup: CDR1 MNHNY, CDR2 SVGAGI (reference sequence). CDR3 length equals 16 residues. The V and J ends lost 4 bases and 5 bases, in that order; junction bases with no gene match: 13. DNA for the CDR3: TGTGCCAGCAGTTTCAGGGGGACCTCCGGGGTGTATGGCTACACCTTC. Translation: CASSFRGTSGVYGYTF.

Concerning this clone itself: The same CDR3 also results from other DNA sequences found in this sample. The DNA for the CDR3 is TGTGCCAGCAGCCCAGGGTCCTACGAGCAGTACTTC. Translated: CASSPGSYEQYF. This sequence joins TRBV7-9 and TRBJ2-7, with D tentatively TRBD1 (5 bases). Per germline, CDR1 SEHNR and CDR2 FQNEAQ (reference sequence). This CDR3 contains 12 residues. V was trimmed by 5 bases and J by 1 base, leaving 6 bases between them.

The rearrangement links TRBV10-2 to TRBJ2-5, with 12 bases aligning to TRBD2. Germline loops: CDR1 WSHSY, CDR2 SAAADI. This CDR3 region has 19 residues. J lost 7 bases, V lost 1 base, and 16 bases had no gene match. The CDR3 nucleotides are TGCGCCAGCAGTGAGTGGGGGGTGCCTAGCGGGGGGGCGGAAGCGACCCAGTACTTC. The encoded protein is CASSEWGVPSGGAEATQYF.

This chain uses TRBV25-1 with TRBJ1-2; 8 positions agree with TRBD1. This CDR3 has 16 residues. The V and J ends lost 1 base and 5 bases, in that order; junction bases with no gene match: 9. Germline CDR1 is MGHDK and CDR2 is SYGVNS. The CDR3 bases are TGTGCCAGCAGTGAATCAAGGACAGGGTTTTCTTATGGCTACACCTTC. It encodes CASSESRTGFSYGYTF.

The rearrangement joins TRBV6-1 to TRBJ2-7; the match to TRBD1 covers 9 bases. CDR1 and CDR2 (germline): MNHNS, SASEGT. The junction had 7 bases not matched to a gene; V was cut back by 6 bases and J by 4 bases. The CDR3 is 14 residues long. The CDR3 DNA is TGTGCCAGCAGGAACCCGGGACAGGGTTACGAGCAGTACTTC. As protein: CASRNPGQGYEQYF.

This rearrangement joins TRBV5-8 to TRBJ2-7, with 9 bases lining up with TRBD1. V lost 0 bases and J lost 5; bases outside the gene matches: 6. Germline V CDR1 and CDR2: SGHTS, YDEGEE. The CDR3 has 15 amino acids. In DNA, the CDR3 is TGTGCCAGCAGCTTGGGACAGGGGGTCCCCCACGAGCAGTACTTC. This translates into CASSLGQGVPHEQYF.

A single count supports this clone. This chain connects TRBV12-5 to TRBJ2-4, with D possibly being TRBD2 (6 bases). Trimming took off 0 bases at V and 6 bases at J, with 15 bases between the two ends. Germline V gives CDR1 LGHNT, CDR2 FRNRAP. The CDR3 runs to 16 residues. The CDR3 sequence: CASGLVLGRDLNIQYF. The CDR3 DNA sequence: TGTGCTAGTGGTTTGGTACTGGGCAGGGACTTAAACATTCAGTACTTC.

There are a few counts of this clone. The chain links TRBV19 to TRBJ1-1, with unresolved D. Trimming stripped 9 bases from V and 5 bases from J, with 22 bases between. CDR1 is LNHDA, CDR2 SQIVND, per germline (reference sequence). The CDR3 runs to 15 residues. The CDR3 loop is CASRPGSPWVTEAFF. The CDR3 nucleotides read TGTGCCAGCCGCCCCGGGAGCCCCTGGGTGACTGAAGCTTTCTTT.

V gene TRBV7-3 combines with J gene TRBJ2-1; no firm D call. This CDR3 has 12 amino acids. V was clipped by 4 bases and J by 7 bases, with 8 bases between them. Germline assignment: CDR1 SGHTA and CDR2 FQGTGA. CDR3 residues: CASSSDINEQFF. The CDR3 nucleotides read TGTGCCAGCAGCTCCGACATAAATGAGCAGTTCTTC. Combining the CDR3 with reference TRBV7-3 and TRBJ2-1 gives the whole variable domain GAGVSQTPSNKVTEKGKYVELRCDPISGHTALYWYRQSLGQGPEFLIYFQGTGAADDSGLPNDRFFAVRPEGSVSTLKIQRTERGDSAVYLCASSSDINEQFFGPGTRLTVL.

The chain has TRBV11-2 and TRBJ1-5; the match to TRBD1 covers 7 bases. The junction had 9 bases not matched to a gene; V was cut back by 6 bases and J by 4 bases. This CDR3 has 15 residues. CDR1 is SGHAT, CDR2 FQNNGV, per germline. This chain's CDR3 is CASSPEGQTNQPQHF. CDR3 sequence (DNA): TGTGCCAGCAGTCCAGAGGGACAGACAAATCAGCCCCAGCATTTT. Full variable domain (missing parts from reference TRBV11-2 and TRBJ1-5): EAGVAQSPRYKIIEKRQSVAFWCNPISGHATLYWYQQILGQGPKLLIQFQNNGVVDDSQLPKDRFSAERLKGVDSTLKIQPAKLEDSAVYLCASSPEGQTNQPQHFGDGTRLSIL.

The gene calls are TRBV11-2 and TRBJ2-3, with 8 bases aligning to TRBD2. The CDR3 covers 16 residues. J gave up 4 bases and V 6 bases, and 12 bases lay outside the gene matches. In germline, CDR1 is SGHAT, CDR2 FQNNGV. DNA for the CDR3: TGTGCCAGCAGATCGGGCCCCGGGGGGGCCCCAGATACGCAGTATTTT. Its translation is CASRSGPGGAPDTQYF.

The chain couples TRBV2 to TRBJ1-5; D may be TRBD1 (6 bases). V was cut by 4 bases and J by 4 bases, with 17 bases left in between. The CDR3 runs 16 residues. Germline V gives CDR1 SNHLY, CDR2 FYNNEI. The CDR3 protein is CASSARGTNRNQPQHF. The CDR3 DNA follows: TGTGCCAGCAGTGCAAGGGGGACGAATCGGAATCAGCCCCAGCATTTT.

The chain joins TRBV6-5 to TRBJ2-7; D might be TRBD1 (6 bases). The CDR3 extends over 12 amino acids. V lost 6 bases and J lost 7, with 13 bases in between. Germline V CDR1 and CDR2: MNHEY, SVGAGI. The CDR3 region has the DNA TGTGCCAGCAGAACACAGGGATGGGAGCAGTACTTC. It specifies CASRTQGWEQYF.

CDR3 residues: CAFEGLSSYNSPLHF. CDR3 coding DNA: TGTGCCTTTGAGGGACTGAGCTCCTATAATTCACCCCTCCACTTT. The V gene is TRBV30, the J gene TRBJ1-6, with a possible D match to TRBD1 (5 bases). The CDR3 extends over 15 amino acids. The germline V gene encodes CDR1 GTSNPN and CDR2 SVGIG (reference sequence). V was shortened by 7 bases and J by 0 bases, with 13 bases between the two germline ends.

The chain couples TRBV6-1 to TRBJ1-2; a possible D gene is TRBD1 (6 bases). CDR1 MNHNS and CDR2 SASEGT come from the germline V gene. The CDR3 extends over 14 amino acids. Between the trimmed V and J ends, which lost 3 bases and 8 bases, there was a span of 16 bases. CDR3 sequence: CASSDRGDAGGYTF. The CDR3 DNA follows: TGTGCCAGCAGTGACAGGGGAGATGCTGGAGGCTACACCTTC.